Listed here is a single T cell receptor beta chain. Its antigen is undetermined. The data stem from a study of T cell responses to AZD1222 COVID-19 vaccine. Study-wide points: Nearly half of unique spike-specific TCRs reportedly avoided B.1.351 and B.1.1.7 mutated regions. The study identified only a handful of AZD1222 recipients as seropositive at baseline. Repertoire samples came only from after the peak T cell response. Mostly white British, mostly female donors; authors suggested clonal diversity may be underestimated.

TCRdb's copy holds only in-frame clones and misses some; the assay was immunoSEQ multiplex PCR. This sample has about 130,000 clones, with less than 95% found just once. CDR3 length equals 16 residues. Trimming removed 4 bases from V and 7 bases from J; junction bases left unmatched: 7. Per germline, CDR1 SGHNT and CDR2 YYREEE (reference sequence). The receptor was isolated from an adult in good health. The input for sequencing was peripheral blood, taken on day 0 of MenACWY control vaccination. This rearrangement joins TRBV5-4 to TRBJ1-6; 11 nucleotides agree with TRBD1. The CDR3 sequence: CASSTWTGGENSPLHF. The CDR3 region has the DNA TGTGCCAGCAGCACTTGGACAGGGGGCGAGAATTCACCCCTCCACTTT.